These 3 T cell receptor beta chains were sequenced from one sample in a study of vaccination effects on CD4 cells after COVID-19. The assay was immunoSEQ multiplex PCR, and TCRdb's table has in-frame clones only and misses some. The sample lists tens of thousands of clones; just over 70% were seen once. Having been cultured for about ten days, the cells underwent CD4+ T cell isolation. Their cognate antigens are unknown. The sequencing here drew on CD4+ T cells from PBMCs cultured without peptide, taken before COVID-19 vaccination. The source is a human donor who had a prior SARS-CoV-2 infection.

The V call is TRBV2, the J call TRBJ1-5, with D possibly TRBD1 on 5 matching bases. The length of the CDR3 is 15 residues. Per germline, CDR1 SNHLY and CDR2 FYNNEI. Trimming stripped 3 bases from V and 5 bases from J, with 14 bases between. The chain's CDR3 is CASSDTGRVYQPQHF. The CDR3 bases are TGTGCCAGCAGTGACACGGGCAGGGTGTATCAGCCCCAGCATTTT.

In the case of this clone: Other DNA sequences in this sample translate to the same CDR3. The rearrangement joins TRBV10-3 to TRBJ2-5; TRBD2 matches 9 bases. With 9 bases clipped from V and 5 bases from J, the junction kept 1 base outside the gene matches. This CDR3 has 11 residues. The V gene's germline CDR1 is ENHRY and CDR2 SYGVKD. CDR3 nucleotides: TGTGCCATAAGCGGGGGGGAGACCCAGTACTTC. It codes for CAISGGETQYF.

The chain links TRBV9 to TRBJ2-1; maybe TRBD2 (6 bases). The CDR3 runs 14 residues. V lost 0 bases and J 9 bases, leaving 13 bases between the germline ends. Germline V gene lookup returns CDR1 SGDLS and CDR2 YYNGEE. This chain's CDR3 is CASSVVSGVGEQFF. CDR3 sequence (DNA): TGTGCCAGCAGCGTAGTTTCGGGGGTCGGTGAGCAGTTCTTC.